This is a list of T cell receptor beta chains from one sample in a study of CD8 T cells in ankylosing spondylitis. TCRdb recomputed calls from the 5' RACE reads with MiXCR, one row per CDR3 protein. This sample has under 850,000 distinct CDR3 sequences, with 15% to 20% found just once. The sequenced sample consisted of blood, either unsorted or a sorted T cell fraction (not recorded which). Receptors originate from a male donor with ankylosing spondylitis. CDR3s include the opening cysteine and the closing phenylalanine or tryptophan. The D gene is left open where the match is weak. A clone size is listed for some rows: how often the clone was seen (once, few, many), or a class if it is expanded.

clone_size: few
v_call: TRBV10-3
j_call: TRBJ2-7
d_call: TRBD1
cdr3_aa: CAISEPAGTGSSYEQYF
cdr3_nt: TGTGCCATCAGTGAGCCCGCCGGGACAGGGAGCTCCTACGAGCAGTACTTC

clone_size: few
v_call: TRBV7-2
j_call: TRBJ1-4
d_call: NA
cdr3_aa: CASSPRGDWKLFF
cdr3_nt: TGTGCCAGCAGCCCCCGAGGAGATTGGAAACTGTTTTTT

clone_size: few
v_call: TRBV12-3/TRBV12-4
j_call: TRBJ2-3
d_call: NA
cdr3_aa: CASSLGVRVAPPDTQYF
cdr3_nt: TGTGCCAGCAGTTTAGGTGTCCGTGTCGCTCCACCAGATACGCAGTATTTT

clone_size: NA
v_call: TRBV29-1
j_call: TRBJ1-2
d_call: TRBD1
cdr3_aa: CSTGQINYGYTF
cdr3_nt: TGCAGCACGGGACAGATTAACTATGGCTACACCTTC

clone_size: NA
v_call: TRBV20-1
j_call: TRBJ1-1
d_call: NA
cdr3_aa: CSARDARKRTEAFF
cdr3_nt: TGCAGTGCTAGAGATGCCCGGAAAAGGACTGAAGCTTTCTTT

clone_size: NA
v_call: TRBV5-5
j_call: TRBJ1-2
d_call: NA
cdr3_aa: CASSPGSRDPFGYTF
cdr3_nt: TGTGCCAGCAGCCCTGGGAGCAGGGACCCTTTTGGCTACACCTTC

clone_size: NA
v_call: TRBV30
j_call: TRBJ1-1
d_call: NA
cdr3_aa: CAWRAWTEAFF
cdr3_nt: TGTGCCTGGAGGGCCTGGACTGAAGCTTTCTTT

clone_size: few
v_call: TRBV7-6
j_call: TRBJ1-1
d_call: TRBD1
cdr3_aa: CASSSGQGGAFF
cdr3_nt: TGTGCCAGCAGCTCTGGACAGGGTGGAGCTTTCTTT

clone_size: NA
v_call: TRBV3-1
j_call: TRBJ1-2
d_call: NA
cdr3_aa: CASSQGDGFLGYTF
cdr3_nt: TGTGCCAGCAGCCAAGGGGACGGATTTCTTGGCTACACCTTC

clone_size: NA
v_call: TRBV5-1
j_call: TRBJ1-1
d_call: NA
cdr3_aa: CASSADYRAEAFF
cdr3_nt: TGCGCCAGCAGCGCCGATTACAGGGCTGAAGCTTTCTTT

clone_size: few
v_call: TRBV10-3
j_call: TRBJ2-7
d_call: NA
cdr3_aa: CAIGGGTSSYEQYF
cdr3_nt: TGTGCCATCGGTGGCGGGACGAGCTCCTACGAGCAGTACTTC

clone_size: NA
v_call: TRBV6-1
j_call: TRBJ2-5
d_call: NA
cdr3_aa: CASRPHLYQETQYF
cdr3_nt: TGTGCCAGCAGGCCACACCTGTACCAAGAGACCCAGTACTTC

clone_size: many
v_call: TRBV20-1
j_call: TRBJ1-2
d_call: TRBD1
cdr3_aa: CSAGGTGNYGYTF
cdr3_nt: TGCAGTGCTGGGGGGACAGGAAACTATGGCTACACCTTC

clone_size: NA
v_call: TRBV3-1
j_call: TRBJ1-6
d_call: TRBD1
cdr3_aa: CASTQDRVSSYNSPLHF
cdr3_nt: TGTGCCAGCACCCAGGACAGGGTCAGCTCCTATAATTCACCCCTCCACTTT

clone_size: NA
v_call: TRBV5-1
j_call: TRBJ2-1
d_call: TRBD1
cdr3_aa: CASSFYTGTADNEQFF
cdr3_nt: TGCGCCAGCAGCTTTTACACCGGGACAGCTGACAATGAGCAGTTCTTC

clone_size: NA
v_call: TRBV29-1
j_call: TRBJ2-2
d_call: NA
cdr3_aa: CSVEHKGTGELFF
cdr3_nt: TGCAGCGTTGAACATAAGGGGACCGGGGAGCTGTTTTTT

clone_size: few
v_call: TRBV3-1
j_call: TRBJ1-1
d_call: NA
cdr3_aa: CASSLEGSYTEAFF
cdr3_nt: TGTGCCAGCAGCCTAGAGGGGTCCTACACTGAAGCTTTCTTT

clone_size: few
v_call: TRBV7-9
j_call: TRBJ2-2
d_call: TRBD1
cdr3_aa: CASSSGQGDIGELFF
cdr3_nt: TGTGCCAGCAGCTCGGGACAGGGGGATATCGGGGAGCTGTTTTTT

clone_size: NA
v_call: TRBV5-1
j_call: TRBJ2-7
d_call: TRBD1
cdr3_aa: CASSLEGQGVDEQYF
cdr3_nt: TGCGCCAGCAGCTTGGAGGGACAGGGGGTTGATGAGCAGTACTTC

clone_size: few
v_call: TRBV12-3/TRBV12-4
j_call: TRBJ2-2
d_call: NA
cdr3_aa: CASRPPNAGELFF
cdr3_nt: TGTGCCAGCAGGCCCCCTAACGCCGGGGAGCTGTTTTTT

clone_size: NA
v_call: TRBV24-1
j_call: TRBJ1-5
d_call: NA
cdr3_aa: CATSDWKTDQPQHF
cdr3_nt: TGTGCCACCAGTGATTGGAAGACTGATCAGCCCCAGCATTTT

clone_size: few
v_call: TRBV18
j_call: TRBJ2-1
d_call: NA
cdr3_aa: CASSPQGRQFF
cdr3_nt: TGTGCCAGCTCACCACAGGGACGGCAGTTCTTC

clone_size: NA
v_call: TRBV29-1
j_call: TRBJ2-1
d_call: NA
cdr3_aa: CSVGTLYREQFF
cdr3_nt: TGCAGCGTCGGGACTTTGTACCGTGAGCAGTTCTTC

clone_size: few
v_call: TRBV5-1
j_call: TRBJ1-1
d_call: TRBD1
cdr3_aa: CASSSPRQGRTEAFF
cdr3_nt: TGCGCCAGCAGCTCCCCCCGACAGGGGAGGACTGAAGCTTTCTTT

clone_size: NA
v_call: TRBV20-1
j_call: TRBJ1-6
d_call: TRBD1
cdr3_aa: CSAMGQGWYNSPLHF
cdr3_nt: TGCAGTGCTATGGGACAGGGGTGGTATAATTCACCCCTCCACTTT

clone_size: few
v_call: TRBV14
j_call: TRBJ2-1
d_call: NA
cdr3_aa: CASSQAINEQFF
cdr3_nt: TGTGCCAGCAGCCAAGCCATCAATGAGCAGTTCTTC

clone_size: NA
v_call: TRBV5-5
j_call: TRBJ2-7
d_call: TRBD1
cdr3_aa: CASSWDSGTYEQYF
cdr3_nt: TGTGCCAGCAGCTGGGACAGTGGAACCTACGAGCAGTACTTC

clone_size: few
v_call: TRBV6-5
j_call: TRBJ1-1
d_call: TRBD1
cdr3_aa: CASSYSRTGVRPEAFF
cdr3_nt: TGTGCCAGCAGTTACTCACGGACAGGGGTGAGACCTGAAGCTTTCTTT

clone_size: few
v_call: TRBV6-1
j_call: TRBJ1-2
d_call: NA
cdr3_aa: CASRETGGVNYGYTF
cdr3_nt: TGTGCCAGCAGGGAAACAGGAGGAGTTAACTATGGCTACACCTTC

clone_size: NA
v_call: TRBV4-1
j_call: TRBJ2-7
d_call: NA
cdr3_aa: CASSQPDSGRGEQYF
cdr3_nt: TGCGCCAGCAGCCAACCGGACAGCGGTCGCGGGGAGCAGTACTTC

clone_size: NA
v_call: TRBV19
j_call: TRBJ2-7
d_call: TRBD1
cdr3_aa: CASSIGTGGKSEQYF
cdr3_nt: TGTGCCAGTAGTATTGGGACAGGGGGCAAGAGCGAGCAGTACTTC

clone_size: NA
v_call: TRBV12-2
j_call: TRBJ2-5
d_call: NA
cdr3_aa: CASRLRTPGTASLRGQYF
cdr3_nt: TGTGCAAGTCGCTTACGGACCCCCGGGACAGCTTCCCTTAGGGGCCAGTACTTC

clone_size: few
v_call: TRBV29-1
j_call: TRBJ2-3
d_call: NA
cdr3_aa: CSVGSGSTDTQYF
cdr3_nt: TGCAGCGTTGGGTCAGGGAGCACAGATACGCAGTATTTT

clone_size: few
v_call: TRBV3-1
j_call: TRBJ1-2
d_call: NA
cdr3_aa: CASSQASGTRYYGYTF
cdr3_nt: TGTGCCAGCAGCCAAGCCTCCGGGACGAGATACTATGGCTACACCTTC

clone_size: many
v_call: TRBV7-9
j_call: TRBJ2-3
d_call: NA
cdr3_aa: CASSPTSSTDTQYF
cdr3_nt: TGTGCCAGTAGCCCAACTAGCAGCACAGATACGCAGTATTTT

clone_size: few
v_call: TRBV7-6
j_call: TRBJ2-3
d_call: NA
cdr3_aa: CASSPWSVSTDTQYF
cdr3_nt: TGTGCCAGCAGTCCCTGGTCAGTGAGCACAGATACGCAGTATTTT

clone_size: NA
v_call: TRBV3-1
j_call: TRBJ2-3
d_call: TRBD2
cdr3_aa: CASSQSGGADTQYF
cdr3_nt: TGTGCCAGCAGCCAAAGCGGGGGGGCGGATACGCAGTATTTT

clone_size: few
v_call: TRBV27
j_call: TRBJ2-7
d_call: NA
cdr3_aa: CASSPLSNLGLGYYEQYF
cdr3_nt: TGTGCCAGCAGCCCCTTATCCAACTTAGGACTGGGTTACTACGAGCAGTACTTC